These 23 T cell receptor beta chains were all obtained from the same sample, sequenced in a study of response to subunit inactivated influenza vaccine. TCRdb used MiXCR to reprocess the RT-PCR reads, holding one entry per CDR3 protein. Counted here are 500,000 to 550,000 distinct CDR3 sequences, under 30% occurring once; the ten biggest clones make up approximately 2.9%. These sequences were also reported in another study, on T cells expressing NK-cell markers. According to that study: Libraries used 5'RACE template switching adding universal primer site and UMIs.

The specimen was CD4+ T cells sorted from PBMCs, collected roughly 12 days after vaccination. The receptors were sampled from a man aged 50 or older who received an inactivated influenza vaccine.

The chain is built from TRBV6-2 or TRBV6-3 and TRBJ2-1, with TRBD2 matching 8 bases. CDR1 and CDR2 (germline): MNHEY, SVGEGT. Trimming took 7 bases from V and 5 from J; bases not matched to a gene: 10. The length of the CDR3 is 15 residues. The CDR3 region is CASIPGGLLNNEQFF. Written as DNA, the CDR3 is TGTGCCAGCATCCCGGGGGGGCTCCTAAACAATGAGCAGTTCTTC.

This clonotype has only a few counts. Here the CDR3 reads CASSLAPASGGTTDTQYF. The CDR3 DNA sequence: TGTGCCAGCAGCTTAGCGCCGGCTAGCGGGGGAACCACAGATACGCAGTATTTT. The chain joins TRBV7-6 to TRBJ2-3; 10 positions agree with TRBD2. The V segment lost 0 bases and the J segment 2 bases; nucleotides outside the gene matches: 8. CDR3 length equals 18 residues. Germline CDR1 reads SGHVS; CDR2 reads FNYEAQ.

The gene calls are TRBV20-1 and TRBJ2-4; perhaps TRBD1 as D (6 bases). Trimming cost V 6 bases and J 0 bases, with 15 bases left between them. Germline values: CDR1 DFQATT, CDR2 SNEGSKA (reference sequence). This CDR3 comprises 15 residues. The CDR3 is CSAEDSRRAKNIQYF. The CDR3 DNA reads TGCAGTGCAGAGGACAGCCGACGAGCCAAAAACATTCAGTACTTC.

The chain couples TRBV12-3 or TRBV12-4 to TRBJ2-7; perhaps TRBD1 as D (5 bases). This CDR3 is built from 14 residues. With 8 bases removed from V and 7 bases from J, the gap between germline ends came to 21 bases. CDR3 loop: CASGRGFLDQEQYF. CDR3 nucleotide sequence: TGTGCCAGCGGAAGGGGTTTCCTCGATCAAGAGCAGTACTTC.

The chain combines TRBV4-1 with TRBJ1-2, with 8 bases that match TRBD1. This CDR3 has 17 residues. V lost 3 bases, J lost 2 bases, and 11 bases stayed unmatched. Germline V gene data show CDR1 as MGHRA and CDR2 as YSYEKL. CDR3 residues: CASSHEHDRGVNYGYTF. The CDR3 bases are TGCGCCAGCAGCCACGAACATGACAGGGGAGTCAACTATGGCTACACCTTC.

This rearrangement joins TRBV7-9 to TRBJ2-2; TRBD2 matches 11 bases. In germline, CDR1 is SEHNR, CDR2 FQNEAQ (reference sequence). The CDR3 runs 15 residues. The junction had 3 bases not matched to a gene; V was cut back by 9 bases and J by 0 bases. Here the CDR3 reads CASRTSGSNTGELFF. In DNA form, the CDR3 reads TGTGCCAGTCGGACTAGCGGGTCGAACACCGGGGAGCTGTTTTTT.

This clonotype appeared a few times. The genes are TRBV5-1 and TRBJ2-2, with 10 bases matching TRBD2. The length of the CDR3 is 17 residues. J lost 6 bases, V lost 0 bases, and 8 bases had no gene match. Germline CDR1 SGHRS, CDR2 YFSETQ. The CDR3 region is CASSLGRLAGESGELFF. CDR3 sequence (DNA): TGCGCCAGCAGCTTGGGGCGGCTAGCGGGAGAGTCCGGGGAGCTGTTTTTT. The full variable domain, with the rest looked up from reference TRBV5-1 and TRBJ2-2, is KAGVTQTPRYLIKTRGQQVTLSCSPISGHRSVSWYQQTPGQGLQFLFEYFSETQRNKGNFPGRFSGRQFSNSRSEMNVSTLELGDSALYLCASSLGRLAGESGELFFGEGSRLTVL.

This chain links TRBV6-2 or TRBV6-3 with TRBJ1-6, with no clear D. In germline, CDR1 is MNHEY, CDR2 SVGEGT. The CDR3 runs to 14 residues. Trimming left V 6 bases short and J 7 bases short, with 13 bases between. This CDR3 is CASSWTEHNSPLHF. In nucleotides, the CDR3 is TGTGCCAGCAGCTGGACGGAACACAATTCACCCCTCCACTTT.

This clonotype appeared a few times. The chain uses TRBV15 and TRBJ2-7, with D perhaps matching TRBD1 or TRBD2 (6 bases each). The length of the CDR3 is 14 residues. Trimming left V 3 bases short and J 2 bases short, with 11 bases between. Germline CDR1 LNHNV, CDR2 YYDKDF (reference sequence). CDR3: CATSSHREAYEQYF. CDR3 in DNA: TGTGCCACCAGCAGCCACAGGGAGGCCTACGAGCAGTACTTC.

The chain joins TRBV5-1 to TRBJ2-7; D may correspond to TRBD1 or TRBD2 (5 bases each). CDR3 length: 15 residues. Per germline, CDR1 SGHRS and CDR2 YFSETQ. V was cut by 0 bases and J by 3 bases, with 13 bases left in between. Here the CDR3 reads CASSLATGTLYEQYF. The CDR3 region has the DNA TGCGCCAGCAGCTTGGCTACGGGGACCCTCTACGAGCAGTACTTC.

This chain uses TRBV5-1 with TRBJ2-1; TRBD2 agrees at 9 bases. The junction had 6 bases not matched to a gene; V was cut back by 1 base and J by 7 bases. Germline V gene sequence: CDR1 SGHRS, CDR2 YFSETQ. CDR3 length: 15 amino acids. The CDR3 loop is CASSLLSSGANEQFF. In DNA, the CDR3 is TGCGCCAGCAGCTTGTTGTCTAGCGGGGCAAATGAGCAGTTCTTC. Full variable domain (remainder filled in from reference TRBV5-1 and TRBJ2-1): KAGVTQTPRYLIKTRGQQVTLSCSPISGHRSVSWYQQTPGQGLQFLFEYFSETQRNKGNFPGRFSGRQFSNSRSEMNVSTLELGDSALYLCASSLLSSGANEQFFGPGTRLTVL.

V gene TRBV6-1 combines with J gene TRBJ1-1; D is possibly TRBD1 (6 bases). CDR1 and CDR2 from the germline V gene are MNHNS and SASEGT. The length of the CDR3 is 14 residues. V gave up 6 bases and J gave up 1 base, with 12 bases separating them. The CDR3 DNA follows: TGTGCCAGCAGAAGACTGACAGGGAACACTGAAGCTTTCTTT. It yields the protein CASRRLTGNTEAFF.

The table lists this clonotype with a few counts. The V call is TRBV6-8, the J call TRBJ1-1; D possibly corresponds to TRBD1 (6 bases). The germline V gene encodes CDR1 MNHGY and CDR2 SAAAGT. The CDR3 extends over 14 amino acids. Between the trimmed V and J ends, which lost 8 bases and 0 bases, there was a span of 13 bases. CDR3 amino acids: CASLGGQLNTEAFF. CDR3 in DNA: TGTGCCAGCTTAGGCGGACAGTTGAACACTGAAGCTTTCTTT.

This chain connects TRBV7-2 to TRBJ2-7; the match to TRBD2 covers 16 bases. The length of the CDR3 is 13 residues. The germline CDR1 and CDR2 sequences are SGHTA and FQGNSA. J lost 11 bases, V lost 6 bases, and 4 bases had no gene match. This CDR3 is CASSSGTSGREYF. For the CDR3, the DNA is TGTGCCAGCAGTTCCGGGACTAGCGGGAGGGAGTACTTC.

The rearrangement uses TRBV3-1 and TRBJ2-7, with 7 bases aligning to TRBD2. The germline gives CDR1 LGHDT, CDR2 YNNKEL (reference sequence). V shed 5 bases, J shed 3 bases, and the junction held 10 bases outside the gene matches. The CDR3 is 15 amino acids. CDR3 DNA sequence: TGTGCCAGCAGCGAAACGGCTCTAGCGGACTACGAGCAGTACTTC. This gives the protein CASSETALADYEQYF.

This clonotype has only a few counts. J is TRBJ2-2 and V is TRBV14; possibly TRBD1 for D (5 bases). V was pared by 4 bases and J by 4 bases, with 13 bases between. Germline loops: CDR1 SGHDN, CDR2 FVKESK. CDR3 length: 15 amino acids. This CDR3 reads CASSPSFRGTGELFF. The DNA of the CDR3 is TGTGCCAGCAGCCCTTCTTTTAGGGGCACCGGGGAGCTGTTTTTT.

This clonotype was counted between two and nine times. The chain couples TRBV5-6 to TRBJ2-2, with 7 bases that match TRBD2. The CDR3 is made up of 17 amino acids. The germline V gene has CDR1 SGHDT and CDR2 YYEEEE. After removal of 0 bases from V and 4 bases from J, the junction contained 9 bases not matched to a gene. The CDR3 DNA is TGTGCCAGCAGCTTGGCGGCGGCGGGGGTTACCACCGGGGAGCTGTTTTTT. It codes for CASSLAAAGVTTGELFF.

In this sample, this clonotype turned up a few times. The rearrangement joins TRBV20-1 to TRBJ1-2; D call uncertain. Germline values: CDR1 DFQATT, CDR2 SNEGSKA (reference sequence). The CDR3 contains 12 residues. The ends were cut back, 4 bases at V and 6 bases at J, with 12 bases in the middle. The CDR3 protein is CSAISQTDGYTF. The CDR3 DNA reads TGCAGTGCTATAAGCCAGACCGATGGCTACACCTTC.

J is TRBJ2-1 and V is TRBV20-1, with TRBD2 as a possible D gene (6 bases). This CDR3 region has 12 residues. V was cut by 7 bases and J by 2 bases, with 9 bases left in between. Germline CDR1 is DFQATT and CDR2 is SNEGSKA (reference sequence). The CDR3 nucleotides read TGCAGTGTGGTAGCGGCCTACAATGAGCAGTTCTTC. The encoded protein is CSVVAAYNEQFF.

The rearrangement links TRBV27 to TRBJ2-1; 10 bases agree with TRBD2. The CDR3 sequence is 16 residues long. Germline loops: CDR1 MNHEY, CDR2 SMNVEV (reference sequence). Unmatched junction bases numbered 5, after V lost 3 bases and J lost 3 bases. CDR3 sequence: CASSLELAGVYNEQFF. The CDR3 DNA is TGTGCCAGCAGTTTGGAGCTAGCGGGGGTCTACAATGAGCAGTTCTTC.

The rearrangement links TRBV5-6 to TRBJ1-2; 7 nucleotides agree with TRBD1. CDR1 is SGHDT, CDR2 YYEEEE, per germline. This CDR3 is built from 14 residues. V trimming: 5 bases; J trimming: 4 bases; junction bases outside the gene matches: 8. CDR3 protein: CASRTAGQTYGYTF. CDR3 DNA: TGTGCCAGCAGGACCGCGGGACAGACCTATGGCTACACCTTC. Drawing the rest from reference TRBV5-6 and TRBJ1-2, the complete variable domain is DAGVTQSPTHLIKTRGQQVTLRCSPKSGHDTVSWYQQALGQGPQFIFQYYEEEERQRGNFPDRFSGHQFPNYSSELNVNALLLGDSALYLCASRTAGQTYGYTFGSGTRLTVV.

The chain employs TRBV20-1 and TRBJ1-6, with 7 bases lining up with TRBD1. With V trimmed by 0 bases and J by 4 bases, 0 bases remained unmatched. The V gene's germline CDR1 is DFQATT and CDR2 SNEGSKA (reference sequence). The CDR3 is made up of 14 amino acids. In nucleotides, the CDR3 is TGCAGTGCTAGAGACAGGGGGTATAATTCACCCCTCCACTTT. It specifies CSARDRGYNSPLHF.

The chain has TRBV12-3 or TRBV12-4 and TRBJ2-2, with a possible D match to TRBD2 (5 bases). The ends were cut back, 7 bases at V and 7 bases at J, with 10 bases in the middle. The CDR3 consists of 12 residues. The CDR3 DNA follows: TGTGCCAGCACGCGGGCGAGCGGGGAGCTGTTTTTT. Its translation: CASTRASGELFF.